Listed below are T cell receptor beta chains from one sample, sequenced in a study of T cell responses to AZD1222 COVID-19 vaccine. Generated by immunoSEQ multiplex PCR, the TCRdb table keeps only in-frame clones and is missing some. The sample includes roughly 140,000 clones, 90% of them seen just once. This sample comprised peripheral blood, obtained 28 days after the second AZD1222 dose. The receptor source for this set is an adult who received the AZD1222 COVID-19 vaccine. CDR3s include the opening cysteine and the closing phenylalanine or tryptophan. The D gene is left open where the match is weak. The size entry is marked missing in some rows and otherwise reads once, few, many or a size class.

cdr3_nt: TGTGCCAGCACCCTACCGGACAGCTATCAGCCCCAGCATTTT
cdr3_aa: CASTLPDSYQPQHF
j_call: TRBJ1-5
d_call: NA
v_call: TRBV7-6
clone_size: NA

cdr3_nt: TGTGCCAGCAGTTCCCGGTCGGAACATGGTTTCGAGCAGTACTTC
cdr3_aa: CASSSRSEHGFEQYF
j_call: TRBJ2-7
d_call: NA
v_call: TRBV27
clone_size: NA

cdr3_nt: TGTGCCAGCAGCATCGGACCGAACACTGAAGCTTTCTTT
cdr3_aa: CASSIGPNTEAFF
j_call: TRBJ1-1
d_call: NA
v_call: TRBV13
clone_size: NA

cdr3_nt: TGTGCCAGCAGCTTCGAATGGGGAAACACCATATATTTT
cdr3_aa: CASSFEWGNTIYF
j_call: TRBJ1-3
d_call: NA
v_call: TRBV7-2
clone_size: NA

cdr3_nt: TGTGCCAGCAGCTTTTCGGCGGCGGGGAGCAATCAGCCCCAGCATTTT
cdr3_aa: CASSFSAAGSNQPQHF
j_call: TRBJ1-5
d_call: NA
v_call: TRBV13
clone_size: NA

cdr3_nt: TGTGCCAGCAGCTTAGGGACAGGGGGCAGGTCACCCCTCCACTTT
cdr3_aa: CASSLGTGGRSPLHF
j_call: TRBJ1-6
d_call: TRBD1
v_call: TRBV11-2
clone_size: NA

cdr3_nt: TGTGCCAGCAGCCGACCGGGACCTCCAGGAGACACTGAAGCTTTCTTT
cdr3_aa: CASSRPGPPGDTEAFF
j_call: TRBJ1-1
d_call: NA
v_call: TRBV3-1/TRBV3-2
clone_size: NA

cdr3_nt: TGTGCCAGCAGTTTTCGGGGCGTGAAAGCCTACGAGCAGTACTTC
cdr3_aa: CASSFRGVKAYEQYF
j_call: TRBJ2-7
d_call: NA
v_call: TRBV28
clone_size: once

cdr3_nt: TGTGCCAGCAGCCAAGGGAACTCTGGGGCCAACGTCCTGACTTTC
cdr3_aa: CASSQGNSGANVLTF
j_call: TRBJ2-6
d_call: NA
v_call: TRBV3-1/TRBV3-2
clone_size: NA

cdr3_nt: TGTGCCAGCAACCGACGGACTAGTGAAGCTTTCTTT
cdr3_aa: CASNRRTSEAFF
j_call: TRBJ1-1
d_call: NA
v_call: TRBV12-3/TRBV12-4
clone_size: once